This T cell receptor beta chain was captured in a study of blood T cell repertoires in COVID-19. Germline V lookup: CDR1 LGHNA, CDR2 YSLEER. Trimming removed 1 base from V and 3 bases from J; junction bases left unmatched: 4. The CDR3 is 16 amino acids. TCRdb keeps only in-frame clones here, not all; method: immunoSEQ multiplex PCR. The sample holds 170,000 or so clones, about 82% seen once. Material for sequencing was peripheral blood. The chain recombines TRBV4-3 with TRBJ2-2, with TRBD1 matching over 8 bases. This receptor was taken from a man between 45 and 60 years old with active or convalescent COVID-19. The CDR3 region has the DNA TGCGCCAGCAGCCAAGGGACAGGGACGGACACCGGGGAGCTGTTTTTT. This encodes CASSQGTGTDTGELFF.